The source of this T cell receptor beta chain is a study of blood T cell repertoires in COVID-19. Trimming cost V 5 bases and J 1 base; bases outside gene matches: 5. There are 15 residues in the CDR3. The germline gives CDR1 SNHLY, CDR2 FYNNEI. Adults between about 18 and 95 years of age took part from about two dozen US areas. Participants reported their clinical history, and cohort assignment relied on those reports. In the source study's methods: Reference gene primers were amplified, and this amplification served to estimate nucleated cell counts. Clones were read by immunoSEQ multiplex PCR, and TCRdb kept only the in-frame ones, dropping some. That table gives V, J and clone size, and the DNA gave D and trimming. In the table there are 150,000 or so clones, 80% to 90% of which are singletons.

This TCR derives from a woman in her 50s in a cohort exposed to, infected with or recovered from COVID-19 (not recorded which). V is TRBV2 and J is TRBJ1-5, with 7 bases matching TRBD1. The sequenced material came from PBMCs or T cells enriched from blood (not recorded which). As DNA, the CDR3 is TGTGCCAGCAGTCCGGGACAGACCAGCAATCAGCCCCAGCATTTT. Translated: CASSPGQTSNQPQHF.